The 8 T cell receptor beta chains in this list originate from one sample, sequenced in a study of blood T cell repertoires in COVID-19. Profiled with immunoSEQ multiplex PCR; TCRdb holds only in-frame clones, not every one. The table has over 150,000 clones, 80% to 85% seen once. The sequencing sample was made of peripheral blood. Receptors originate from a woman aged 40 to 49 with COVID-19, enrolled during active disease.

This clone was picked up one time. The chain carries TRBV6-1 and TRBJ2-2, with D possibly being TRBD2 (6 bases). Germline V gene lookup returns CDR1 MNHNS and CDR2 SASEGT. Trimming left V 3 bases short and J 6 bases short, with 20 bases between. This CDR3 region has 17 residues. The DNA of the CDR3 is TGTGCCAGCAGTGAGTTTTTTGGAGGGGTCGCCCCCGGGGAGCTGTTTTTT. Translating gives CASSEFFGGVAPGELFF.

The rearrangement joins TRBV9 to TRBJ1-5; TRBD1 is a possible D gene (5 bases). V was pared by 4 bases and J by 5 bases, with 16 bases between. The CDR3 has 15 residues. From germline, CDR1 is SGDLS and CDR2 YYNGEE. The CDR3 region has the DNA TGTGCCAGCAGCTCCCGCGGGACGGCGGATCAGCCCCAGCATTTT. Translated: CASSSRGTADQPQHF.

The chain couples TRBV18 to TRBJ1-1; 9 nucleotides match TRBD1. V was clipped by 5 bases and J by 0 bases; unmatched bases: 7. The CDR3 sequence is 16 residues long. The germline gives CDR1 KGHSH, CDR2 LQKENI. CDR3 nucleotide sequence: TGTGCCAGCTCAAGGACAGGGGATTACATGAACACTGAAGCTTTCTTT. This codes for CASSRTGDYMNTEAFF.

The J gene is TRBJ2-7, the V gene TRBV28; possible D gene TRBD1, 5 bases. Germline assignment: CDR1 MDHEN and CDR2 SYDVKM. This CDR3 has 12 residues. Between the trimmed V and J ends, which lost 2 bases and 3 bases, there was a span of 5 bases. This CDR3 reads CASSLDSYEQYF. The DNA for the CDR3 is TGTGCCAGCAGTTTAGACAGCTACGAGCAGTACTTC.

The chain recombines TRBV19 with TRBJ1-2, with 9 bases aligning to TRBD1. CDR1 LNHDA and CDR2 SQIVND come from the germline V gene (reference sequence). Trimming took 7 bases from V and 4 from J; bases not matched to a gene: 7. The CDR3 sequence is 14 residues long. This chain's CDR3 is CASTPGQGRYGYTF. CDR3 bases: TGTGCCAGTACCCCGGGACAGGGCCGCTATGGCTACACCTTC.

This clone was counted only a few times. The V call is TRBV18, the J call TRBJ1-4; D is unclear. Trimming removed 4 bases from V and 0 bases from J, with 6 bases in between. Germline V gene sequence: CDR1 KGHSH, CDR2 LQKENI. CDR3 size: 14 residues. Here the CDR3 reads CASSQLTTNEKLFF. CDR3 nucleotides: TGTGCCAGCTCACAGCTTACAACTAATGAAAAACTGTTTTTT.

The chain couples TRBV11-2 to TRBJ1-2, with a tentative D call TRBD1 (5 bases). V dropped 4 bases and J dropped 8 bases, with 20 bases sitting between them. Germline V gene sequence: CDR1 SGHAT, CDR2 FQNNGV. This CDR3 is built from 15 residues. CDR3 in DNA: TGTGCCAGCAGCTGGGGCCCGGGCAGACCGCTAGGCTACACCTTC. Translation: CASSWGPGRPLGYTF.

This sequence joins TRBV10-3 and TRBJ2-5; 9 bases line up with TRBD1. CDR3 length: 14 residues. V lost 0 bases and J lost 4; bases outside the gene matches: 0. Germline CDR1 reads ENHRY; CDR2 reads SYGVKD. The CDR3 spells CAISESGQGETQYF. The CDR3 DNA is TGTGCCATCAGTGAGTCGGGACAGGGAGAGACCCAGTACTTC.